A single sample is the source of the 25 T cell receptor beta chains below, sequenced in a study of tumor-infiltrating lymphocytes in localized non-small cell lung cancer listed by TCRdb under 2021. Library preparation employed the immunoSEQ multiplex PCR assay. The table was pulled from immuneACCESS by TCRdb, which kept in-frame rearrangements only. Such tables lose some clones; where checked, under half of the loss comes from unresolved V genes, and the rest has no known cause. Here the sample has about 24,000 clones; approximately 64% occur a single time. The ten largest clones represent 5.4% of the sample. The sequencing input was lung tumor tissue. Every receptor here comes from a human donor with non-small cell lung cancer.

The chain links TRBV19 to TRBJ2-1, with 7 positions matching TRBD2. The V and J ends lost 5 bases and 0 bases, in that order; junction bases with no gene match: 10. The CDR3 length is 17 residues. Looked up from germline, CDR1 is LNHDA and CDR2 is SQIVND (reference sequence). The CDR3 spells CASSQAGLLSSYNEQFF. The CDR3, as DNA: TGTGCCAGTAGTCAAGCGGGGCTTCTGAGCTCCTACAATGAGCAGTTCTTC. The full variable domain, with the rest looked up from reference TRBV19 and TRBJ2-1, is DGGITQSPKYLFRKEGQNVTLSCEQNLNHDAMYWYRQDPGQGLRLIYYSQIVNDFQKGDIAEGYSVSREKKESFPLTVTSAQKNPTAFYLCASSQAGLLSSYNEQFFGPGTRLTVL.

This rearrangement joins TRBV27 to TRBJ1-4; D is uncertain. The germline V gene encodes CDR1 MNHEY and CDR2 SMNVEV (reference sequence). This CDR3 is 12 amino acids long. The germline V and J ends were trimmed by 6 bases and 7 bases, with 9 bases remaining between them. The CDR3 region is CASRSDGEKLFF. The CDR3 DNA reads TGTGCCAGCAGGTCAGATGGTGAAAAACTGTTTTTT. Variable domain in full (rest from reference TRBV27 and TRBJ1-4): EAQVTQNPRYLITVTGKKLTVTCSQNMNHEYMSWYRQDPGLGLRQIYYSMNVEVTDKGDVPEGYKVSRKEKRNFPLILESPSPNQTSLYFCASRSDGEKLFFGSGTQLSVL.

The V and J genes are TRBV7-9 and TRBJ2-7; either TRBD1 or TRBD2 may supply D (5 bases each). Germline V gene lookup returns CDR1 SEHNR and CDR2 FQNEAQ (reference sequence). V lost 4 bases and J lost 5, with 18 bases in between. The CDR3 extends over 15 amino acids. The CDR3: CASSSPTGAEDEQYF. For the CDR3, the DNA is TGTGCCAGCAGCTCCCCCACCGGGGCCGAGGACGAGCAGTACTTC.

The chain carries TRBV10-3 and TRBJ2-7, with D hard to call. The CDR3 is made up of 14 amino acids. Trimming removed 3 bases at V and 4 bases at J, with 13 bases between. The germline gives CDR1 ENHRY, CDR2 SYGVKD. Here the CDR3 reads CAISDKGFRYEQYF. The CDR3 DNA sequence: TGTGCCATCAGTGATAAAGGGTTCAGGTACGAGCAGTACTTC.

The chain carries TRBV6-1 and TRBJ2-2; 8 bases line up with TRBD1. Germline CDR1 reads MNHNS; CDR2 reads SASEGT. Trimming at V came to 1 base and at J to 5 bases, leaving 3 bases not matched to a gene. The CDR3 has 15 residues. The CDR3 loop reads CASSEGTGRTGELFF. The DNA for the CDR3 is TGTGCCAGCAGTGAAGGGACAGGGAGGACCGGGGAGCTGTTTTTT.

The chain has TRBV18 and TRBJ1-1, with 9 bases matching TRBD1. With 3 bases clipped from V and 0 bases from J, the junction kept 2 bases outside the gene matches. The CDR3 length is 15 residues. Looked up from germline, CDR1 is KGHSH and CDR2 is LQKENI. CDR3 amino acids: CASSPRQGVNTEAFF. Here the CDR3 DNA reads TGTGCCAGCTCACCGCGACAGGGGGTGAACACTGAAGCTTTCTTT.

The rearrangement uses TRBV6-1 and TRBJ2-7, with TRBD2 identical over 10 bases. The CDR3 spans 14 residues. CDR1 is MNHNS and CDR2 is SASEGT in the germline V gene. V lost 8 bases to trimming and J lost 0 bases; unmatched junction nucleotides: 4. CDR3 nucleotide sequence: TGTGCCAGCGGGAGGACTAGCGGCTCCTACGAGCAGTACTTC. Translation gives CASGRTSGSYEQYF.

This clone is a singleton in its sample. V usage is TRBV30 and J usage is TRBJ1-2; D ambiguous. Germline CDR1 is GTSNPN and CDR2 is SVGIG (reference sequence). Trimming removed 0 bases from V and 1 base from J, with 12 bases in between. CDR3 length: 15 amino acids. The CDR3 is CAWSVPSLGNYGYTF. The CDR3 DNA follows: TGTGCCTGGAGTGTACCCTCTCTCGGTAACTATGGCTACACCTTC.

V is TRBV7-9 and J is TRBJ2-3; 8 bases are shared with TRBD2. Germline-derived CDR1 and CDR2 are SEHNR and FQNEAQ (reference sequence). J lost 0 bases, V lost 4 bases, and 6 bases had no gene match. This CDR3 is 16 amino acids long. CDR3 bases: TGTGCCAGCAGCTCAAGCGGGGGACGTAGCACAGATACGCAGTATTTT. Translated: CASSSSGGRSTDTQYF.

This rearrangement joins TRBV2 to TRBJ1-2; tentatively, D is TRBD1 (5 bases). The CDR3 has 14 amino acids. CDR1 SNHLY and CDR2 FYNNEI come from the germline V gene. V shed 7 bases and J shed 8 bases, with 20 bases lying between them. CDR3 sequence: CASKGTPGLRGYTF. The CDR3 DNA follows: TGTGCCAGCAAGGGCACCCCGGGACTGCGGGGCTACACCTTC.

The rearrangement links TRBV10-3 to TRBJ2-5, with 9 bases matching TRBD2. CDR3 length: 13 residues. V shed 0 bases, J shed 9 bases, and the junction held 2 bases outside the gene matches. Per the germline V gene, CDR1 is ENHRY and CDR2 is SYGVKD. CDR3 DNA: TGTGCCATCAGTGAGTCTAGCGGGAGAGCCCAGTACTTC. As protein: CAISESSGRAQYF.

This clone occurred a few times. J is TRBJ2-5 and V is TRBV28; D may be TRBD1 (5 bases). V was cut by 6 bases and J by 4 bases, with 18 bases left in between. The CDR3 contains 15 residues. The germline V gene has CDR1 MDHEN and CDR2 SYDVKM. Here the CDR3 DNA reads TGTGCCAGCAGGTTAGGGGTTAGGACGTTAGAGACCCAGTACTTC. The encoded protein is CASRLGVRTLETQYF.

The table lists this clone with a count of one. The chain links TRBV6-5 to TRBJ1-1; TRBD1 might be the D (5 bases). This CDR3 is 16 amino acids long. V gave up 0 bases and J gave up 4 bases, with 15 bases separating them. CDR1 and CDR2 (germline): MNHEY, SVGAGI. The CDR3 sequence: CASSYSSTPGGTEAFF. DNA of the CDR3: TGTGCCAGCAGTTACTCGTCGACCCCGGGGGGCACTGAAGCTTTCTTT.

This clone has more than one count but fewer than ten. The chain carries TRBV6-5 and TRBJ1-3, with a weak D call TRBD1 (5 bases). Germline CDR1 reads MNHEY; CDR2 reads SVGAGI. The CDR3 covers 15 residues. V gave up 2 bases and J gave up 0 bases, with 8 bases separating them. CDR3 bases: TGTGCCAGCAGTTACGACAGCAACTCTGGAAACACCATATATTTT. Amino acid sequence: CASSYDSNSGNTIYF.

The V and J genes are TRBV6-1 and TRBJ2-2; TRBD1 aligns across 7 bases. Trimming at V came to 2 bases and at J to 3 bases, leaving 9 bases not matched to a gene. There are 17 residues in the CDR3. CDR1 is MNHNS, CDR2 SASEGT, per germline. The CDR3 sequence is CASSERGPGQYTGELFF. Here the CDR3 DNA reads TGTGCCAGCAGTGAAAGGGGGCCGGGACAGTACACCGGGGAGCTGTTTTTT.

This clone has only a few counts. The chain has TRBV7-9 and TRBJ1-2, with a tentative D call TRBD1 (6 bases). Germline V CDR1 and CDR2: SEHNR, FQNEAQ (reference sequence). V was trimmed by 6 bases and J by 8 bases, leaving 13 bases between them. The CDR3 is 12 residues long. The CDR3 nucleotides read TGTGCCAGCAGACGACAGGTTGAAGGCTACACCTTC. Protein sequence: CASRRQVEGYTF.

The J gene is TRBJ2-3, the V gene TRBV20-1; no clear D. The CDR3 has 11 residues. Germline CDR1 DFQATT, CDR2 SNEGSKA (reference sequence). Trimming removed 4 bases from V and 9 bases from J, with 11 bases in between. In DNA, the CDR3 is TGCAGTGCTATCATAGTAGACACGCAGTATTTT. As protein: CSAIIVDTQYF.

The CDR3 DNA sequence: TGTGCCAGCAGTGACTCGGGGGGAGGGTCGGGTAATGAGCAGTTCTTC. Its translation is CASSDSGGGSGNEQFF. The chain carries TRBV6-4 and TRBJ2-1, with 7 positions matching TRBD2. J was trimmed by 7 bases and V by 0 bases; bases with no gene match: 9. Germline values: CDR1 MRHNA, CDR2 SNTAGT. The CDR3 loop spans 16 amino acids.

The rearrangement uses TRBV27 and TRBJ1-5; a weak D match, TRBD1 (6 bases). Germline V gene data show CDR1 as MNHEY and CDR2 as SMNVEV (reference sequence). V was trimmed by 3 bases and J by 0 bases, leaving 9 bases between them. The CDR3 sequence is 15 residues long. The CDR3 sequence: CASSFIRGSNQPQHF. CDR3 nucleotides: TGTGCCAGCAGTTTTATCAGGGGTAGCAATCAGCCCCAGCATTTT.

This chain joins TRBV5-6 and TRBJ2-3, with 11 bases that match TRBD2. The CDR3 length is 15 residues. Germline V CDR1 and CDR2: SGHDT, YYEEEE. Trimming took 4 bases from V and 7 from J; bases not matched to a gene: 8. CDR3 sequence: CASSPLAGGSNTQYF. DNA of the CDR3: TGTGCCAGCAGCCCTTTAGCGGGAGGGTCGAATACGCAGTATTTT.

This chain links TRBV7-2 with TRBJ1-1; D not resolved. The ends were cut back, 2 bases at V and 5 bases at J, with 9 bases in the middle. The CDR3 is 13 amino acids. The germline gives CDR1 SGHTA, CDR2 FQGNSA. In nucleotides, the CDR3 is TGTGCCAGCAGCTTATTGGAGGCGACTGAAGCTTTCTTT. It is translated as CASSLLEATEAFF.

V is TRBV5-1 and J is TRBJ2-3; TRBD2 agrees at 8 bases. Germline values: CDR1 SGHRS, CDR2 YFSETQ. This CDR3 is 16 amino acids long. Losses at the gene ends were 0 bases for V and 1 base for J; bases not matched to a gene: 4. CDR3 DNA sequence: TGCGCCAGCAGCTTGGAGGGTAGCGGGGGCACAGATACGCAGTATTTT. Its translation: CASSLEGSGGTDTQYF.

The V gene is TRBV5-6, the J gene TRBJ2-5; D perhaps matches TRBD2 (5 bases). Germline lookup yields CDR1 SGHDT and CDR2 YYEEEE. V was shortened by 6 bases and J by 2 bases, with 14 bases between the two germline ends. This CDR3 has 14 residues. Here the CDR3 DNA reads TGTGCCAGCATGGGGAGTGGCGGACAAGAGACCCAGTACTTC. Residues: CASMGSGGQETQYF. Looking up the rest from reference TRBV5-6 and TRBJ2-5 gives the full variable domain: DAGVTQSPTHLIKTRGQQVTLRCSPKSGHDTVSWYQQALGQGPQFIFQYYEEEERQRGNFPDRFSGHQFPNYSSELNVNALLLGDSALYLCASMGSGGQETQYFGPGTRLLVL.

V and J are TRBV9 and TRBJ2-1, with a possible D match to TRBD1 (5 bases). The V gene's germline CDR1 is SGDLS and CDR2 YYNGEE. This CDR3 has 16 amino acids. Trimming pared 4 bases from V and 3 bases from J, leaving 17 bases between. Here the CDR3 DNA reads TGTGCCAGCAGCCCCCTCGGGCAGGGTAACTACAATGAGCAGTTCTTC. This encodes CASSPLGQGNYNEQFF. Based on the CDR3 plus reference TRBV9 and TRBJ2-1, the full variable domain is DSGVTQTPKHLITATGQRVTLRCSPRSGDLSVYWYQQSLDQGLQFLIQYYNGEERAKGNILERFSAQQFPDLHSELNLSSLELGDSALYFCASSPLGQGNYNEQFFGPGTRLTVL.

The chain recombines TRBV5-1 with TRBJ2-2; D might be TRBD1 or TRBD2, each matching 5 bases. Germline V lookup: CDR1 SGHRS, CDR2 YFSETQ. V lost 4 bases and J 0 bases, leaving 13 bases between the germline ends. The CDR3 runs 16 residues. The chain's CDR3 is CASSPLGVTNTGELFF. Here the CDR3 DNA reads TGCGCCAGCAGCCCACTAGGGGTAACGAACACCGGGGAGCTGTTTTTT.